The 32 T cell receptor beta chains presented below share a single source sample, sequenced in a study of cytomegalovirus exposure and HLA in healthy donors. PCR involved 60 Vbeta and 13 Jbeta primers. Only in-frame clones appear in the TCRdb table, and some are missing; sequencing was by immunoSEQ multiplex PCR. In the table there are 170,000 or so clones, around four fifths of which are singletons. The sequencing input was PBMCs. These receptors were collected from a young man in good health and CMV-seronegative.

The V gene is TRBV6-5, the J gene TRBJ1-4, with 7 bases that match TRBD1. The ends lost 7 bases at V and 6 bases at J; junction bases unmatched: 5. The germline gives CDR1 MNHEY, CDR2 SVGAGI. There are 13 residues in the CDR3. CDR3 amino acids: CASTRDRDEKLFF. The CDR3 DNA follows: TGTGCCAGCACCCGGGACAGAGATGAAAAACTGTTTTTT.

The CDR3 loop reads CATGNLPGTGPYNEQFF. The DNA for the CDR3 is TGTGCCACCGGTAACCTTCCCGGGACAGGTCCCTACAATGAGCAGTTCTTC. The chain links TRBV9 to TRBJ2-1; 8 bases line up with TRBD1. The germline V gene has CDR1 SGDLS and CDR2 YYNGEE. The CDR3 covers 17 residues. V shed 9 bases and J 2 bases; nucleotides not matched to a gene: 16. The whole variable domain, filled in from reference TRBV9 and TRBJ2-1, reads DSGVTQTPKHLITATGQRVTLRCSPRSGDLSVYWYQQSLDQGLQFLIQYYNGEERAKGNILERFSAQQFPDLHSELNLSSLELGDSALYFCATGNLPGTGPYNEQFFGPGTRLTVL.

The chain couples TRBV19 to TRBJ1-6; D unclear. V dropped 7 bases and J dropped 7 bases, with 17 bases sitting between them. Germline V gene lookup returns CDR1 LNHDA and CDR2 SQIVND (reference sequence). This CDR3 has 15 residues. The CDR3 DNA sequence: TGTGCCAGTAATCGGGAGAGGTCGGGGAATTCACCCCTCCACTTT. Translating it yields CASNRERSGNSPLHF.

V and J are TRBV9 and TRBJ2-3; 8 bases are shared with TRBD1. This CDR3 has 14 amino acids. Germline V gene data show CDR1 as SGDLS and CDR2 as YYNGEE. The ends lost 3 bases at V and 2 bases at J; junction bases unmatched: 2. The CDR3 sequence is CASSGQGYTDTQYF. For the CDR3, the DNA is TGTGCCAGCAGCGGACAGGGGTACACAGATACGCAGTATTTT.

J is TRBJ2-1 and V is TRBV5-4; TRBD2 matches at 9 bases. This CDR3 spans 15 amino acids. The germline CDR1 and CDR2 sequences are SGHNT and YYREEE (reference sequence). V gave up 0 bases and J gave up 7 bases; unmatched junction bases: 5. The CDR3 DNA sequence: TGTGCCAGCAGCTTGGGGGCTAGCGGGATTAATGAGCAGTTCTTC. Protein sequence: CASSLGASGINEQFF.

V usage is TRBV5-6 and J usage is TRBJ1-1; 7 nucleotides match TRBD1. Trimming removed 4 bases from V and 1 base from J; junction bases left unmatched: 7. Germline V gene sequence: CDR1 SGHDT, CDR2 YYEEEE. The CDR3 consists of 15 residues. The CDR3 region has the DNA TGTGCCAGCAGCCAGGACAGGTCATGGAACACTGAAGCTTTCTTT. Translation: CASSQDRSWNTEAFF. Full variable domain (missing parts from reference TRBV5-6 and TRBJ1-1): DAGVTQSPTHLIKTRGQQVTLRCSPKSGHDTVSWYQQALGQGPQFIFQYYEEEERQRGNFPDRFSGHQFPNYSSELNVNALLLGDSALYLCASSQDRSWNTEAFFGQGTRLTVV.

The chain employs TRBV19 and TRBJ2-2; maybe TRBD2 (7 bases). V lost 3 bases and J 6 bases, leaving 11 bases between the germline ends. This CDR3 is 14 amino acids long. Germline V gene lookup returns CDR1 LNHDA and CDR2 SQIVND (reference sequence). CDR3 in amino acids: CASSILGGPGELFF. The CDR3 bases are TGTGCCAGTAGTATCTTGGGGGGGCCCGGGGAGCTGTTTTTT.

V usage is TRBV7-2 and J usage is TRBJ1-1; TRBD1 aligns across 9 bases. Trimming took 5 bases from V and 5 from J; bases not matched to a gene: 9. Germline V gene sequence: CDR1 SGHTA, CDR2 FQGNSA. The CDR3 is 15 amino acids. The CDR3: CASSILSTGGTEAFF. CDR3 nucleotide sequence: TGTGCCAGCAGCATATTATCGACAGGGGGGACTGAAGCTTTCTTT.

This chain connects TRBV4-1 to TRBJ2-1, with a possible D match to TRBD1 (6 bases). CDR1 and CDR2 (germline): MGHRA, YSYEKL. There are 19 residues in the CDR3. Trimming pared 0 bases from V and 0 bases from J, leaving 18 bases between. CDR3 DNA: TGCGCCAGCAGCCAAGATTGGGGCCCAGGGGATAGCTCCTACAATGAGCAGTTCTTC. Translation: CASSQDWGPGDSSYNEQFF.

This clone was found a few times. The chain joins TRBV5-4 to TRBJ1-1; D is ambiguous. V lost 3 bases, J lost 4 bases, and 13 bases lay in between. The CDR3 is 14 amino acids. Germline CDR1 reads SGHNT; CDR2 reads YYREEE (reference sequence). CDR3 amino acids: CASSSGVKGTEAFF. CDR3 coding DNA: TGTGCCAGCAGCTCCGGGGTTAAGGGCACTGAAGCTTTCTTT.

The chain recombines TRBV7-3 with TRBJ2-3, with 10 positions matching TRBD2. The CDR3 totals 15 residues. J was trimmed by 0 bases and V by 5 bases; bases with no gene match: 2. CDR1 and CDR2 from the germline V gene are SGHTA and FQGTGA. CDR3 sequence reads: CASSPGLASTDTQYF. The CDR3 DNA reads TGTGCCAGCAGCCCGGGACTAGCGAGCACAGATACGCAGTATTTT.

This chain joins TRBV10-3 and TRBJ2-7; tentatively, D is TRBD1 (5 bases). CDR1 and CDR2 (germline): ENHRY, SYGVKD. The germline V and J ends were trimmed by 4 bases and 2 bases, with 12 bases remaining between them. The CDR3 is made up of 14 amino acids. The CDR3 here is CAISGQGEPYEQYF. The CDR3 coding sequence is TGTGCCATCAGTGGGCAGGGTGAACCCTACGAGCAGTACTTC.

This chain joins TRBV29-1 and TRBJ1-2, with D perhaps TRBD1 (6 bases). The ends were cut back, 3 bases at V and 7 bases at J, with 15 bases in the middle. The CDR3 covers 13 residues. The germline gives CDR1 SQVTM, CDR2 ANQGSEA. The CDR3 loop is CSVDPTGRGGYTF. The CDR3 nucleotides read TGCAGCGTTGACCCAACAGGGCGAGGTGGCTACACCTTC. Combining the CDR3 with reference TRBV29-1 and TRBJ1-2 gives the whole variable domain SAVISQKPSRDICQRGTSLTIQCQVDSQVTMMFWYRQQPGQSLTLIATANQGSEATYESGFVIDKFPISRPNLTFSTLTVSNMSPEDSSIYLCSVDPTGRGGYTFGSGTRLTVV.

The DNA of the CDR3 is TGTGCCATCAAGGGTCGGGGGGGAAACACCATATATTTT. It specifies CAIKGRGGNTIYF. The rearrangement joins TRBV10-3 to TRBJ1-3, with D possibly being TRBD1 (5 bases). V dropped 7 bases and J dropped 4 bases, with 11 bases sitting between them. The CDR3 consists of 13 residues. The germline CDR1 and CDR2 sequences are ENHRY and SYGVKD.

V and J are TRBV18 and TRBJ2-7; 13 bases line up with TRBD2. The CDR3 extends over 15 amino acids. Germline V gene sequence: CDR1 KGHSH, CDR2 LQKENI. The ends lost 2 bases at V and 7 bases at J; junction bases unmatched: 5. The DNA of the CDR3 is TGTGCCAGCTCACCAACTAGCGGGGGGGCTCGGGAGCAGTACTTC. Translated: CASSPTSGGAREQYF.

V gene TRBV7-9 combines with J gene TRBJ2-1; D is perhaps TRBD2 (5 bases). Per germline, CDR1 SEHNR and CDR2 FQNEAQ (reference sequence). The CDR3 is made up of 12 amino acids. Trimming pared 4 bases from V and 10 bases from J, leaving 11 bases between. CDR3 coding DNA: TGTGCCAGCAGCTACGGGGTTTACGAGCAGTTCTTC. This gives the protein CASSYGVYEQFF.

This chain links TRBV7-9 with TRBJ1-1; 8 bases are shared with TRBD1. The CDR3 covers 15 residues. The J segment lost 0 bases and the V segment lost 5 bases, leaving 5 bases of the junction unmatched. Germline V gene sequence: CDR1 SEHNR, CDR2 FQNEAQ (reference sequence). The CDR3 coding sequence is TGTGCCAGCAGCCCGAGACAGGGGATGAACACTGAAGCTTTCTTT. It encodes CASSPRQGMNTEAFF.

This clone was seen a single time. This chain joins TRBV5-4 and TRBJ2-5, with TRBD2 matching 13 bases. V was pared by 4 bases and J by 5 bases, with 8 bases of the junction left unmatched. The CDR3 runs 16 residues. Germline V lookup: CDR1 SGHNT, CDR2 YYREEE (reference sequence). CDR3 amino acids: CASSLRTSGGRETQYF. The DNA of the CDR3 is TGTGCCAGCAGCCTTAGGACTAGCGGGGGCAGGGAGACCCAGTACTTC.

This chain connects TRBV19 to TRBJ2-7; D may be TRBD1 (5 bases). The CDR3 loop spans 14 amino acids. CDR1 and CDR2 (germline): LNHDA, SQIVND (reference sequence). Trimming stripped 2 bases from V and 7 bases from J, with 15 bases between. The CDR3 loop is CASSITDPQGEQYF. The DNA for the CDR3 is TGTGCCAGTAGTATAACGGACCCCCAGGGAGAGCAGTACTTC.

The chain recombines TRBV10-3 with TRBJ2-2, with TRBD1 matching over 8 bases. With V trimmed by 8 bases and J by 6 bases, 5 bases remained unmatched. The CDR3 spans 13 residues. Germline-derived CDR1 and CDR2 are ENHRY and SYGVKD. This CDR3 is CAILDRVAGELFF. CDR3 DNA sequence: TGTGCCATCCTGGACAGGGTGGCCGGGGAGCTGTTTTTT.

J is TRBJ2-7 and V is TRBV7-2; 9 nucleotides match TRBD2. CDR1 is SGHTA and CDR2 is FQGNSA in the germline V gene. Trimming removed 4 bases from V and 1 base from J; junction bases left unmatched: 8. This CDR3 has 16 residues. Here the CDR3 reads CASSWAGLAISYEQYF. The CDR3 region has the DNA TGTGCCAGCAGCTGGGCGGGACTAGCCATATCCTACGAGCAGTACTTC.

The chain's CDR3 is CASSSTGYSNQPQHF. CDR3 coding DNA: TGTGCCAGCAGTTCTACAGGTTATAGCAATCAGCCCCAGCATTTT. The rearrangement uses TRBV6-6 and TRBJ1-5; TRBD1 might be the D (5 bases). This CDR3 contains 15 residues. V was clipped by 4 bases and J by 0 bases, with 10 bases between them. Germline values: CDR1 MNHNY, CDR2 SVGAGI (reference sequence).

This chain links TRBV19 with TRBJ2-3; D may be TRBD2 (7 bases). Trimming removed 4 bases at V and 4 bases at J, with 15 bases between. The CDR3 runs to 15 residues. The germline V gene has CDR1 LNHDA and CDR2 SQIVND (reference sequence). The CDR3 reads CASSRGGPTPDTQYF. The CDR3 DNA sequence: TGTGCCAGTAGTAGGGGGGGGCCAACCCCAGATACGCAGTATTTT.

The CDR3 is CASRQGISYNEQFF. The CDR3 region has the DNA TGTGCCAGTCGACAGGGAATCTCCTACAATGAGCAGTTCTTC. The V call is TRBV19, the J call TRBJ2-1; 7 nucleotides align to TRBD1. The CDR3 sequence is 14 residues long. Trimming took 8 bases from V and 0 from J; bases not matched to a gene: 4. Germline lookup yields CDR1 LNHDA and CDR2 SQIVND (reference sequence).

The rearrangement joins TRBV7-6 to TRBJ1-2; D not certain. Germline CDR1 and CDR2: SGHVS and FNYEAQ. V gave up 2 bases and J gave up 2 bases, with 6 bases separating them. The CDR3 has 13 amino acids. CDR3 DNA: TGTGCCAGCAGCTTAACAGAAAACTATGGCTACACCTTC. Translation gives CASSLTENYGYTF.

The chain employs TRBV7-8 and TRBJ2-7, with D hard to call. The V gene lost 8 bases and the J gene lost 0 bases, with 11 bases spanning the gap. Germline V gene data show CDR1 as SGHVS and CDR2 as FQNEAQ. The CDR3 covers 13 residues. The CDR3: CASSSHSSYEQYF. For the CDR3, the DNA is TGTGCCAGCTCGTCCCACAGCTCCTACGAGCAGTACTTC.

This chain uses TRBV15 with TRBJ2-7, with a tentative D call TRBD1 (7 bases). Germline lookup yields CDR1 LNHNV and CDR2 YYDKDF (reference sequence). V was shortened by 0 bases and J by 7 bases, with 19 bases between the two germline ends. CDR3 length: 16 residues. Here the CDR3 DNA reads TGTGCCACCAGCAGAGAGAGGGCAGGGGGGCCTCGGGAGCAGTACTTC. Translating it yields CATSRERAGGPREQYF.

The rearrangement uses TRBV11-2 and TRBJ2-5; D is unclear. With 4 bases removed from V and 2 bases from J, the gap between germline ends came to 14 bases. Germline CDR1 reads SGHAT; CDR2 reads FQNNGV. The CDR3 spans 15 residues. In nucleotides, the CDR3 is TGTGCCAGCAGCTCCATAAGACTCCCTCAAGAGACCCAGTACTTC. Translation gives CASSSIRLPQETQYF. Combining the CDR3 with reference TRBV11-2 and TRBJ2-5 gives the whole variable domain EAGVAQSPRYKIIEKRQSVAFWCNPISGHATLYWYQQILGQGPKLLIQFQNNGVVDDSQLPKDRFSAERLKGVDSTLKIQPAKLEDSAVYLCASSSIRLPQETQYFGPGTRLLVL.

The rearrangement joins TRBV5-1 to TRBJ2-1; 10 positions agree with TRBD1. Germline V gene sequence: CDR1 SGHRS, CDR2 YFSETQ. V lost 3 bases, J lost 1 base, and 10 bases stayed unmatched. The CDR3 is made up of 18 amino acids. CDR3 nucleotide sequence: TGCGCCAGCAGCTCGCCGATGGACAGGGGGAGGTCCTACAATGAGCAGTTCTTC. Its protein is CASSSPMDRGRSYNEQFF.

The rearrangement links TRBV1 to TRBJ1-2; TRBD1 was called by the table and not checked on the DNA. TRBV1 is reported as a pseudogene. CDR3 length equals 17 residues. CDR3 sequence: CTSSRVGKGVGDYGYTF. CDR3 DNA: TGCACCAGCAGCCGCGTTGGGAAGGGGGTGGGGGACTATGGCTACACCTTC.

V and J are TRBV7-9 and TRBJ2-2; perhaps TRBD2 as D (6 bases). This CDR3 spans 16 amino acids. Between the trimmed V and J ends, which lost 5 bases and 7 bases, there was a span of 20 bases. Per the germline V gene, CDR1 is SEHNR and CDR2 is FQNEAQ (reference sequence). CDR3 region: CASSPPVGGAGGELFF. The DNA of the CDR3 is TGTGCCAGCAGCCCCCCGGTCGGCGGGGCGGGCGGGGAGCTGTTTTTT. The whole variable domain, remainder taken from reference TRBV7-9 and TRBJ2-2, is DTGVSQNPRHKITKRGQNVTFRCDPISEHNRLYWYRQTLGQGPEFLTYFQNEAQLEKSRLLSDRFSAERPKGSFSTLEIQRTEQGDSAMYLCASSPPVGGAGGELFFGEGSRLTVL.

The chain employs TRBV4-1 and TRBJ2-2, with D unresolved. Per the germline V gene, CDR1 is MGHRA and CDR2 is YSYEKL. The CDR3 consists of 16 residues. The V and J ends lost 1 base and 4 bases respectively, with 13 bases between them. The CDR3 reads CASSQVKGSGTGELFF. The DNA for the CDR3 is TGCGCCAGCAGCCAAGTCAAAGGTTCGGGCACCGGGGAGCTGTTTTTT.